This record looks at one TCR beta chain sequence and its context. Its antigen is not known. The amount of total RNA extracted per sample was at least 6 micrograms. This entry belongs to a study of blood T cells in healthy people across ages. Study outcomes and limitations: Per million T cells, TCR beta diversity dropped roughly linearly as age increased. Lack of knowledge of donor CMV status possibly confounded expanded clonotype changes. It was found that TCR beta diversity correlated strongly with the percentage of naive T cells.

This CDR3 is 16 amino acids long. Germline assignment: CDR1 MNHNS and CDR2 SASEGT. V lost 2 bases and J 0 bases, leaving 11 bases between the germline ends. A J-beta primer mix and a sample-barcoded 5' primer were used in a second PCR of about 7 to 12 cycles. TCRdb re-called the 5' RACE reads through MiXCR, storing one row per CDR3 protein. The sample includes about 1.4 million distinct CDR3 sequences, approximately 59% seen only once; the top ten take about 6.3%. The sequence was obtained from a man aged 18-30 years in good health. J is TRBJ2-1 and V is TRBV6-1; no clear D gene. Sequenced sample: blood. CDR3 DNA: TGTGCCAGCAGTGAAAGCCGGTGGGTCTCCTACAATGAGCAGTTCTTC. Its translation is CASSESRWVSYNEQFF.